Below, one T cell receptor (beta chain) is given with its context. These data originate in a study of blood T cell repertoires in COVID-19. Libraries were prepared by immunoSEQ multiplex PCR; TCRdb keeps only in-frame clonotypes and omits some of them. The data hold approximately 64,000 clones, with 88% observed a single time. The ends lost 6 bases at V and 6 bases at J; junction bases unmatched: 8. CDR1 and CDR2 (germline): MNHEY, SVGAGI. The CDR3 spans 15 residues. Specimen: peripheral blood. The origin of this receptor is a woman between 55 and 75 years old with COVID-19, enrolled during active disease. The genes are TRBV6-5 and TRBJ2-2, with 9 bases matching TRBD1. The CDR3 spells CASRAQGAGPGELFF. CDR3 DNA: TGTGCCAGCAGAGCACAGGGGGCTGGACCCGGGGAGCTGTTTTTT.